One sample yielded the 10 T cell receptor beta chains listed below, sequenced in a study of cytomegalovirus exposure and HLA in healthy donors. In the PCR, 60 Vbeta and 13 Jbeta primers were used. Sequencing was performed with immunoSEQ multiplex PCR; in TCRdb, only in-frame clones are kept and a portion is missing. Of 130,000 to 150,000 clones in the sample, around 72% were seen once. The sequenced sample was PBMCs. These receptors were collected from a man aged 40-49 years in good health and CMV-seronegative.

V is TRBV19 and J is TRBJ1-5; TRBD1 agrees at 8 bases. The length of the CDR3 is 18 residues. CDR1 LNHDA and CDR2 SQIVND come from the germline V gene (reference sequence). The V gene end was trimmed by 4 bases and the J gene end by 2 bases; junction bases not matched to a gene: 13. The CDR3 nucleotides are TGTGCCAGTAGTACCGGGGACAGGTTTCTGAGTGGCAATCAGCCCCAGCATTTT. Encoded protein: CASSTGDRFLSGNQPQHF.

The V call is TRBV2, the J call TRBJ2-1; D is unresolved. V was pared by 6 bases and J by 0 bases, with 12 bases between. The germline V gene encodes CDR1 SNHLY and CDR2 FYNNEI. The CDR3 covers 15 residues. CDR3 sequence reads: CASSPKHASYNEQFF. The CDR3 region has the DNA TGTGCCAGCAGCCCCAAGCACGCCTCCTACAATGAGCAGTTCTTC.

In its sample, this clone was seen a few times. The CDR3 loop reads CASSSPTSVETQYF. CDR3 bases: TGTGCCAGCTCGTCCCCCACCAGTGTAGAGACCCAGTACTTC. This chain joins TRBV28 and TRBJ2-5; no definite D call. The CDR3 loop spans 14 amino acids. V was pared by 8 bases and J by 4 bases, with 17 bases between. CDR1 is MDHEN and CDR2 is SYDVKM in the germline V gene. The full variable domain, in which reference TRBV28 and TRBJ2-5 provide the parts outside the CDR3, is DVKVTQSSRYLVKRTGEKVFLECVQDMDHENMFWYRQDPGLGLRLIYFSYDVKMKEKGDIPEGYSVSREKKERFSLILESASTNQTSMYLCASSSPTSVETQYFGPGTRLLVL.

The chain is built from TRBV6-5 and TRBJ1-2, with unresolved D. The ends were cut back, 5 bases at V and 8 bases at J, with 18 bases in the middle. From germline, CDR1 is MNHEY and CDR2 SVGAGI. The CDR3 loop spans 14 amino acids. In nucleotides, the CDR3 is TGTGCCAGCAGTAGGTCGTACCGAAGCGGGGGCTACACCTTC. Its translation is CASSRSYRSGGYTF.

The genes are TRBV29-1 and TRBJ2-7; 8 bases are shared with TRBD2. The CDR3 is 13 residues long. Germline V gene sequence: CDR1 SQVTM, CDR2 ANQGSEA. Trimming removed 6 bases from V and 4 bases from J; junction bases left unmatched: 8. CDR3 bases: TGCAGCGTGCTCGGGGGGGCGACGTACGAGCAGTACTTC. Its protein is CSVLGGATYEQYF.

This clone was recorded a few times. The chain recombines TRBV6-1 with TRBJ2-7; D is ambiguous. The length of the CDR3 is 13 residues. Trimming took 4 bases from V and 3 from J, leaving 10 bases between them. Germline CDR1 MNHNS, CDR2 SASEGT. The CDR3, as DNA: TGTGCCAGCAGTGTTCGCGAAAGCTACGAGCAGTACTTC. Amino acid sequence: CASSVRESYEQYF.

About this clone: The same CDR3 also results from other DNA sequences found in this sample. This chain joins TRBV18 and TRBJ2-7, with a weak D call TRBD2 (5 bases). Per the germline V gene, CDR1 is KGHSH and CDR2 is LQKENI. With 3 bases removed from V and 0 bases from J, the gap between germline ends came to 6 bases. The CDR3 is made up of 13 amino acids. CDR3 nucleotide sequence: TGTGCCAGCTCACCGGGGAGCTCCTACGAGCAGTACTTC. Protein sequence: CASSPGSSYEQYF. Combining the CDR3 with reference TRBV18 and TRBJ2-7 gives the whole variable domain NAGVMQNPRHLVRRRGQEARLRCSPMKGHSHVYWYRQLPEEGLKFMVYLQKENIIDESGMPKERFSAEFPKEGPSILRIQQVVRGDSAAYFCASSPGSSYEQYFGPGTRLTVT.

The chain employs TRBV7-2 and TRBJ1-1; D possibly corresponds to TRBD1 (5 bases). Trimming took off 2 bases at V and 1 base at J, with 5 bases between the two ends. Germline loops: CDR1 SGHTA, CDR2 FQGNSA. The CDR3 is 13 residues long. This chain's CDR3 is CASSLRGNTEAFF. The CDR3 DNA sequence: TGTGCCAGCAGCTTAAGGGGGAACACTGAAGCTTTCTTT.

The CDR3 protein is CASSVGQSSYWTEAFF. The CDR3 nucleotides read TGTGCCAGCAGCGTCGGACAGTCGAGCTATTGGACTGAAGCTTTCTTT. This chain joins TRBV9 and TRBJ1-1; a possible D gene is TRBD1 (6 bases). The CDR3 totals 16 residues. From germline, CDR1 is SGDLS and CDR2 YYNGEE. The V and J ends lost 2 bases and 5 bases respectively, with 19 bases between them.

This clone was observed once. The J gene is TRBJ2-3, the V gene TRBV6-5, with 7 bases identical to TRBD2. Germline CDR1 is MNHEY and CDR2 is SVGAGI. V lost 2 bases to trimming and J lost 0 bases; unmatched junction nucleotides: 5. The CDR3 loop spans 16 amino acids. The CDR3 bases are TGTGCCAGCAGTTACCGTAGCGGGCCAAGCACAGATACGCAGTATTTT. Protein sequence: CASSYRSGPSTDTQYF.